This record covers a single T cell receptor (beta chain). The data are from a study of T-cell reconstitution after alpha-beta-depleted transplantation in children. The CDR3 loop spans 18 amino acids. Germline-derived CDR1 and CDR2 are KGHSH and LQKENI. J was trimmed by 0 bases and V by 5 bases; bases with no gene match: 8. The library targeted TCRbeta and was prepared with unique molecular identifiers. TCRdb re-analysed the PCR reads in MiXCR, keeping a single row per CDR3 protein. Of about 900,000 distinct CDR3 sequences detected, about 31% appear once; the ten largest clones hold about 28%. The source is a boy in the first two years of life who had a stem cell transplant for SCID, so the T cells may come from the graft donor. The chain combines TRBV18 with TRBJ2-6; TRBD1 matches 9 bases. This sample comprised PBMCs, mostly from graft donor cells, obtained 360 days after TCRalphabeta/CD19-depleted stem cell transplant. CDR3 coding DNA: TGTGCCAGCTCAACGACGACAGGGGGTGTCTCTGGGGCCAACGTCCTGACTTTC. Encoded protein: CASSTTTGGVSGANVLTF.